The 14 T cell receptor beta chains below all came from one sample that was sequenced in a study of regulatory T cells in long-lasting Graves disease. CDR3 regions were amplified by Arm-PCR using iRepertoire HTBI primers to build TCR beta libraries. TCRdb analysed the multiplex PCR reads with MiXCR anew, one entry per CDR3 protein. The table has under 350,000 distinct CDR3 sequences, roughly a fifth seen once. Indicated time point: persistent/refractory GD, antithyroid drugs over 5 years with positive TRAb. PBMC-derived RNA was used for the TCR library. Sequences were derived from peripheral blood mononuclear cells (PBMCs), sampled when the disease was refractory, from a patient treated with antithyroid drugs. The receptors were sampled from a female donor with Graves disease.

This clonotype was seen many times. The chain links TRBV11-2 to TRBJ2-7, with D uncertain. Trimming took 4 bases from V and 2 from J, leaving 3 bases between them. CDR3 length: 11 residues. The germline CDR1 and CDR2 sequences are SGHAT and FQNNGV. DNA for the CDR3: TGTGCCAGCAGCTCGGCCTACGAGCAGTACTTC. This gives the protein CASSSAYEQYF. Using reference TRBV11-2 and TRBJ2-7 for the parts outside the CDR3, the full variable domain is EAGVAQSPRYKIIEKRQSVAFWCNPISGHATLYWYQQILGQGPKLLIQFQNNGVVDDSQLPKDRFSAERLKGVDSTLKIQPAKLEDSAVYLCASSSAYEQYFGPGTRLTVT.

This clonotype was seen ten or more times. This chain connects TRBV7-3 to TRBJ2-5; weak D call: TRBD1 (6 bases). This CDR3 contains 15 residues. V shed 5 bases and J shed 5 bases, with 18 bases lying between them. Germline V lookup: CDR1 SGHTA, CDR2 FQGTGA. CDR3 nucleotide sequence: TGTGCCAGCAGCCCGACAGGCCGGACCAAGGAGACCCAGTACTTC. Its translation is CASSPTGRTKETQYF. Using reference TRBV7-3 and TRBJ2-5 for the parts outside the CDR3, the full variable domain is GAGVSQTPSNKVTEKGKYVELRCDPISGHTALYWYRQSLGQGPEFLIYFQGTGAADDSGLPNDRFFAVRPEGSVSTLKIQRTERGDSAVYLCASSPTGRTKETQYFGPGTRLLVL.

The chain carries TRBV2 and TRBJ2-3, with TRBD2 identical over 8 bases. J gave up 0 bases and V 6 bases, and 11 bases lay outside the gene matches. Germline V gene sequence: CDR1 SNHLY, CDR2 FYNNEI. This CDR3 spans 17 amino acids. In nucleotides, the CDR3 is TGTGCCAGCAGGACTATAGGACTAGCTCTCAGCACAGATACGCAGTATTTT. Translated: CASRTIGLALSTDTQYF.

The chain has TRBV10-3 and TRBJ1-3; no reliable D call. V was cut by 5 bases and J by 0 bases, with 11 bases left in between. Germline assignment: CDR1 ENHRY and CDR2 SYGVKD. This CDR3 is built from 15 residues. The CDR3 loop is CAISTLESSGNTIYF. Written as DNA, the CDR3 is TGTGCCATCAGTACCCTAGAGAGCTCTGGAAACACCATATATTTT.

The rearrangement uses TRBV19 and TRBJ2-6; D not certain. The CDR3 sequence is 18 residues long. V was shortened by 1 base and J by 0 bases, with 13 bases between the two germline ends. Germline V gene data show CDR1 as LNHDA and CDR2 as SQIVND (reference sequence). The CDR3 loop reads CASSIVGQTYSGANVLTF. The CDR3 DNA sequence: TGTGCCAGTAGTATAGTAGGGCAGACCTACTCTGGGGCCAACGTCCTGACTTTC.

This clonotype has at least ten counts. V gene TRBV28 combines with J gene TRBJ1-2; D unresolved. CDR3 length: 14 residues. Germline CDR1 and CDR2: MDHEN and SYDVKM. Trimming took 2 bases from V and 8 from J, leaving 15 bases between them. The CDR3 nucleotides are TGTGCCAGCAGTTTAACCGGACGCCCTAAAGGCTACACCTTC. It is translated as CASSLTGRPKGYTF.

The V call is TRBV20-1, the J call TRBJ2-5; perhaps TRBD1 as D (5 bases). V was trimmed by 3 bases and J by 2 bases, leaving 10 bases between them. This CDR3 has 13 amino acids. Germline V gene sequence: CDR1 DFQATT, CDR2 SNEGSKA (reference sequence). CDR3 in DNA: TGCAGTGCTAGTATTGACAGACAAGAGACCCAGTACTTC. Amino acid sequence: CSASIDRQETQYF.

This sequence joins TRBV6-1 and TRBJ1-2; D unresolved. The CDR3 is 13 residues long. With 7 bases removed from V and 6 bases from J, the gap between germline ends came to 15 bases. In germline, CDR1 is MNHNS, CDR2 SASEGT. CDR3 residues: CASTPRSPDGYTF. The DNA of the CDR3 is TGTGCCAGCACCCCCAGGAGTCCGGATGGCTACACCTTC.

This clonotype appeared many times. The chain uses TRBV28 and TRBJ2-2; 7 positions agree with TRBD2. The CDR3 runs 14 residues. The trim removed 10 bases at V and 4 bases at J, leaving 9 bases unmatched. Germline V gene sequence: CDR1 MDHEN, CDR2 SYDVKM. CDR3: CAISAGVSTGELFF. In DNA form, the CDR3 reads TGTGCCATCTCGGCGGGAGTAAGCACCGGGGAGCTGTTTTTT. The full variable domain, with the rest looked up from reference TRBV28 and TRBJ2-2, is DVKVTQSSRYLVKRTGEKVFLECVQDMDHENMFWYRQDPGLGLRLIYFSYDVKMKEKGDIPEGYSVSREKKERFSLILESASTNQTSMYLCAISAGVSTGELFFGEGSRLTVL.

This clonotype was recorded many times. This rearrangement joins TRBV28 to TRBJ2-5; 10 bases match TRBD2. Germline CDR1 is MDHEN and CDR2 is SYDVKM. J gave up 1 base and V 8 bases, and 1 base lay outside the gene matches. The CDR3 is made up of 13 amino acids. Written as DNA, the CDR3 is TGTGCCAGCCGACTAGCGGGCCAAGAGACCCAGTACTTC. Its translation: CASRLAGQETQYF. Based on the CDR3 plus reference TRBV28 and TRBJ2-5, the full variable domain is DVKVTQSSRYLVKRTGEKVFLECVQDMDHENMFWYRQDPGLGLRLIYFSYDVKMKEKGDIPEGYSVSREKKERFSLILESASTNQTSMYLCASRLAGQETQYFGPGTRLLVL.

This clonotype came up a few times. This chain uses TRBV7-2 with TRBJ2-5, with TRBD2 matching over 13 bases. V gave up 4 bases and J gave up 5 bases; unmatched junction bases: 7. The V gene's germline CDR1 is SGHTA and CDR2 FQGNSA. The CDR3 extends over 16 amino acids. The CDR3 region has the DNA TGTGCCAGCAGCTCCTCCGGACTAGCGGGAGTGGAGACCCAGTACTTC. This encodes CASSSSGLAGVETQYF.

This clonotype has just a few counts. The rearrangement joins TRBV27 to TRBJ2-7; 7 bases fit TRBD1. The CDR3 has 18 amino acids. Losses at the gene ends were 3 bases for V and 2 bases for J; bases not matched to a gene: 16. Looked up from germline, CDR1 is MNHEY and CDR2 is SMNVEV (reference sequence). Here the CDR3 reads CASSFRADGTAKAYEQYF. For the CDR3, the DNA is TGTGCCAGCAGTTTTCGGGCCGACGGGACAGCTAAAGCCTACGAGCAGTACTTC.

The chain uses TRBV30 and TRBJ2-2; tentatively, D is TRBD1 (6 bases). CDR3 length: 12 residues. Between the trimmed V and J ends, which lost 4 bases and 6 bases, there was a span of 9 bases. Germline CDR1 and CDR2: GTSNPN and SVGIG (reference sequence). For the CDR3, the DNA is TGTGCCTGGACGAGGGGGTCCGGGGAGCTGTTTTTT. Translating gives CAWTRGSGELFF.

This clonotype was picked up many times. The CDR3 here is CASSLKGRGGYEQYF. The CDR3 region has the DNA TGTGCCAGCAGTTTAAAAGGCAGGGGAGGGTACGAGCAGTACTTC. The rearrangement links TRBV28 to TRBJ2-7; D is possibly TRBD2 (7 bases). Germline-derived CDR1 and CDR2 are MDHEN and SYDVKM. Trimming pared 2 bases from V and 4 bases from J, leaving 15 bases between. The CDR3 is 15 amino acids.